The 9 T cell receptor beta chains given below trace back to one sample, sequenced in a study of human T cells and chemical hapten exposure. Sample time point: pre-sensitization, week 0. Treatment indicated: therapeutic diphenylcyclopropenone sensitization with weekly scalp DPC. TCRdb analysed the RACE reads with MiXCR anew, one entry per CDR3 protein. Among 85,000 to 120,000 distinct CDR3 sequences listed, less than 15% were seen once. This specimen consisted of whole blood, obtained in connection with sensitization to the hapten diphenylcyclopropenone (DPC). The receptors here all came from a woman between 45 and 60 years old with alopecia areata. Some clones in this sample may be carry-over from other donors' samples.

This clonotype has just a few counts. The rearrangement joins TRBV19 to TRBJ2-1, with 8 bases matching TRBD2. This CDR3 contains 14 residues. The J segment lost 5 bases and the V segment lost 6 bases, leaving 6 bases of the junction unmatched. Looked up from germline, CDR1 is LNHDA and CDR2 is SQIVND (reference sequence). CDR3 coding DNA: TGTGCCAGTAGAGGGCAGCGGGAGCACAATGAGCAGTTCTTC. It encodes CASRGQREHNEQFF.

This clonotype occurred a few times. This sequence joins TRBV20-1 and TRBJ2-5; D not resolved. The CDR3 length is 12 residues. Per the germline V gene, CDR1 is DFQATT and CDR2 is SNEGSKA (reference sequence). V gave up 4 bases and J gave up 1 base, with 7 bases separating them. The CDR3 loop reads CSATKIQETQYF. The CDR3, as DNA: TGCAGTGCTACTAAAATCCAAGAGACCCAGTACTTC.

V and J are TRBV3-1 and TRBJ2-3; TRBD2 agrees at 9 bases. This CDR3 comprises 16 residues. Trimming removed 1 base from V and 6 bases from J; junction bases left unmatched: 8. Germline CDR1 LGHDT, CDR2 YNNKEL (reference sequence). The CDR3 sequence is CASSQGNSGGWDTQYF. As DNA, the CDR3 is TGTGCCAGCAGCCAAGGAAATAGCGGGGGATGGGATACGCAGTATTTT.

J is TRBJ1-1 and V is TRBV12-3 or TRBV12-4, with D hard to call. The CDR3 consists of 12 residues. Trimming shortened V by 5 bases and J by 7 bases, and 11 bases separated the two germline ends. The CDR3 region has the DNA TGTGCCAGCAGTGTTCGGTATAATGAAGCTTTCTTT. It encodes CASSVRYNEAFF.

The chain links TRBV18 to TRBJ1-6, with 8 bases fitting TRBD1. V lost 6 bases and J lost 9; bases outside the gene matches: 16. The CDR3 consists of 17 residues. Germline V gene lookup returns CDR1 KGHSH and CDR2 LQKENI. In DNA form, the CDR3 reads TGTGCCAGCTCTCAGCAAAGAGCGGGACAGGCCATTTCACCCCTCCACTTT. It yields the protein CASSQQRAGQAISPLHF. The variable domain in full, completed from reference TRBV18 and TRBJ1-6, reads NAGVMQNPRHLVRRRGQEARLRCSPMKGHSHVYWYRQLPEEGLKFMVYLQKENIIDESGMPKERFSAEFPKEGPSILRIQQVVRGDSAAYFCASSQQRAGQAISPLHFGNGTRLTVT.

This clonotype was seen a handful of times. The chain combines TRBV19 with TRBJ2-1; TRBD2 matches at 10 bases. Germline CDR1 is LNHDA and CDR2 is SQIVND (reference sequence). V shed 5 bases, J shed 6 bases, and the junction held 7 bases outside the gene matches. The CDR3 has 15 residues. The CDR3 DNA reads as TGTGCCAGTAGTTTAGCGGGGGGCTATCCCAATGAGCAGTTCTTC. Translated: CASSLAGGYPNEQFF.

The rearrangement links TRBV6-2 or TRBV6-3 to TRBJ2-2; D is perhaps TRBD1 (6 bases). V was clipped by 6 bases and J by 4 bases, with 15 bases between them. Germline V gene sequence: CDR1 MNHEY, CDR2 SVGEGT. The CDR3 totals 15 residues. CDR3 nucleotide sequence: TGTGCCAGCAGCCGTGACAGGTTTGGCACCGGGGAGCTGTTTTTT. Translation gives CASSRDRFGTGELFF.

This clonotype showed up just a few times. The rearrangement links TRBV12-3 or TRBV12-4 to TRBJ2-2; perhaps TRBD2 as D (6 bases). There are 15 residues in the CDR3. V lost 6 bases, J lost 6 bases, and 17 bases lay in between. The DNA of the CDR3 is TGTGCCAGCAGACCCCAGCGAGGAGGGCCCGGGGAGCTGTTTTTT. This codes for CASRPQRGGPGELFF.

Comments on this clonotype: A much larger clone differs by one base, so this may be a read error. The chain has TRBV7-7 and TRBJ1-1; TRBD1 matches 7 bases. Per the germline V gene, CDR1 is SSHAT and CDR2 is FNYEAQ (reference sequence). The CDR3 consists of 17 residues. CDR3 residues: CASSASLGQHSNTEVFF. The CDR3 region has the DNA TGTGCTAGCAGCGCAAGCTTGGGACAGCACTCGAACACTGAAGTTTTCTTT.